One sample yielded the 28 T cell receptor beta chains listed below, sequenced in a study of cytomegalovirus exposure and HLA in healthy donors. Clones were sequenced by immunoSEQ multiplex PCR, and TCRdb holds only the in-frame ones, with some missing. Among 150,000 to 200,000 clones, around 81% were seen once, and the ten largest hold around 2.4%. Sequenced: PBMCs. The receptors were sampled from a man aged 25 to 45 in good health and CMV-seropositive.

The V gene is TRBV7-2, the J gene TRBJ2-1, with 10 bases lining up with TRBD2. CDR1 SGHTA and CDR2 FQGNSA come from the germline V gene. The CDR3 length is 12 residues. V lost 5 bases and J lost 15; bases outside the gene matches: 7. CDR3: CASSTYSGGTFF. The CDR3 DNA reads as TGTGCCAGCAGCACCTATAGCGGGGGGACGTTCTTC.

This chain joins TRBV27 and TRBJ2-7; possibly TRBD1 for D (6 bases). CDR1 MNHEY and CDR2 SMNVEV come from the germline V gene (reference sequence). V dropped 3 bases and J dropped 0 bases, with 12 bases sitting between them. The length of the CDR3 is 15 residues. In nucleotides, the CDR3 is TGTGCCAGCAGTTTTAGGTGGGGGCCCTCCTACGAGCAGTACTTC. This sequence encodes CASSFRWGPSYEQYF.

The chain recombines TRBV4-2 with TRBJ2-3; perhaps TRBD2 as D (6 bases). Germline CDR1 LGHNA, CDR2 YNFKEQ. The germline V and J ends were trimmed by 0 bases and 2 bases, with 9 bases remaining between them. The CDR3 covers 15 residues. CDR3 bases: TGTGCCAGCAGCCAAGATGGGACTCCCACAGATACGCAGTATTTT. This codes for CASSQDGTPTDTQYF.

This clone was seen a handful of times. The V and J genes are TRBV4-3 and TRBJ2-7; weak D call: TRBD1 (5 bases). V was shortened by 1 base and J by 0 bases, with 13 bases between the two germline ends. There are 16 residues in the CDR3. The germline V gene has CDR1 LGHNA and CDR2 YSLEER. The CDR3, as DNA: TGCGCCAGCAGCCAAGCTCTGGGGCAGCGCTCCTACGAGCAGTACTTC. Translation: CASSQALGQRSYEQYF.

V and J are TRBV5-1 and TRBJ2-1; 10 bases are a match to TRBD1. Losses at the gene ends were 0 bases for V and 6 bases for J; bases not matched to a gene: 3. This CDR3 has 15 amino acids. Germline V gives CDR1 SGHRS, CDR2 YFSETQ. The CDR3, as DNA: TGCGCCAGCAGCTTGGGACAGGGGGCTCTCAATGAGCAGTTCTTC. As protein: CASSLGQGALNEQFF.

V is TRBV5-1 and J is TRBJ2-1; 7 positions agree with TRBD1. Germline assignment: CDR1 SGHRS and CDR2 YFSETQ. The trim removed 3 bases at V and 6 bases at J, leaving 0 bases unmatched. CDR3 length: 12 amino acids. CDR3 amino acids: CASSWDSNEQFF. The DNA for the CDR3 is TGCGCCAGCAGCTGGGACAGCAATGAGCAGTTCTTC.

CDR3 DNA: TGTGCCAGCAGCCAAGATTTTCCAGTCGGGGGGGCGGAAGATACGCAGTATTTT. It is translated as CASSQDFPVGGAEDTQYF. The J gene is TRBJ2-3, the V gene TRBV4-2; 8 bases align to TRBD2. Trimming removed 0 bases from V and 5 bases from J; junction bases left unmatched: 13. The CDR3 loop spans 18 amino acids. Per the germline V gene, CDR1 is LGHNA and CDR2 is YNFKEQ.

V and J are TRBV6-1 and TRBJ2-7; 9 positions match TRBD2. Germline CDR1 and CDR2: MNHNS and SASEGT. This CDR3 comprises 17 residues. Trimming at V came to 1 base and at J to 6 bases, leaving 13 bases not matched to a gene. CDR3 amino acids: CASSEVMGGGAKGEQYF. The CDR3, as DNA: TGTGCCAGCAGTGAAGTTATGGGCGGGGGGGCGAAGGGCGAGCAGTACTTC.

This chain joins TRBV5-4 and TRBJ1-1; no clear D. Between the trimmed V and J ends, which lost 1 base and 4 bases, there was a span of 11 bases. Germline V CDR1 and CDR2: SGHNT, YYREEE (reference sequence). CDR3 length equals 14 residues. CDR3 bases: TGTGCCAGCAGCTTGTTGTCGTCAGGCACTGAAGCTTTCTTT. It is translated as CASSLLSSGTEAFF.

This rearrangement joins TRBV6-5 to TRBJ2-7; weak D call: TRBD2 (7 bases). V was cut by 2 bases and J by 5 bases, with 16 bases left in between. Germline V CDR1 and CDR2: MNHEY, SVGAGI. This CDR3 is 15 amino acids long. CDR3: CASSYGRGGGDEQYF. DNA for the CDR3: TGTGCCAGCAGTTACGGGCGTGGGGGGGGCGACGAGCAGTACTTC.

This clone was seen more than once but under ten times. The V and J genes are TRBV13 and TRBJ2-2; no reliable D call. The CDR3 has 14 residues. Germline CDR1 reads PRHDT; CDR2 reads FYEKMQ (reference sequence). V was pared by 8 bases and J by 3 bases, with 13 bases between. As DNA, the CDR3 is TGTGCCAGCGGCACGCTTACCCACACCGGGGAGCTGTTTTTT. Translated: CASGTLTHTGELFF. Together with reference TRBV13 and TRBJ2-2, the CDR3 gives the full variable domain: AAGVIQSPRHLIKEKRETATLKCYPIPRHDTVYWYQQGPGQDPQFLISFYEKMQSDKGSIPDRFSAQQFSDYHSELNMSSLELGDSALYFCASGTLTHTGELFFGEGSRLTVL.

This chain joins TRBV4-1 and TRBJ1-1; 8 bases align to TRBD1. The trim removed 2 bases at V and 2 bases at J, leaving 13 bases unmatched. Looked up from germline, CDR1 is MGHRA and CDR2 is YSYEKL. The CDR3 sequence is 18 residues long. CDR3 sequence reads: CASSQQTGGNLFNTEAFF. CDR3 DNA: TGCGCCAGCAGCCAACAAACAGGGGGGAACCTCTTCAACACTGAAGCTTTCTTT.

J is TRBJ2-2 and V is TRBV27, with 7 bases lining up with TRBD1. Unmatched junction bases numbered 10, after V lost 5 bases and J lost 4 bases. The germline V gene encodes CDR1 MNHEY and CDR2 SMNVEV (reference sequence). The CDR3 contains 16 residues. The CDR3 DNA reads as TGTGCCAGCAGTCATGGGATTAACAGGGGCACCGGGGAGCTGTTTTTT. This sequence encodes CASSHGINRGTGELFF.

There are a few counts of this clone. The CDR3 DNA is TGTGCCACCAGCAGGGAGTTTCCCGGGACTAGCGGGGGGATTTACGAGCAGTACTTC. Its protein product is CATSREFPGTSGGIYEQYF. V and J are TRBV15 and TRBJ2-7; 15 bases map to TRBD2. The length of the CDR3 is 19 residues. The V segment lost 3 bases and the J segment 4 bases; nucleotides outside the gene matches: 13. Germline values: CDR1 LNHNV, CDR2 YYDKDF (reference sequence).

V is TRBV4-1 and J is TRBJ2-1, with 8 bases matching TRBD2. The CDR3 runs to 16 residues. Unmatched junction bases numbered 5, after V lost 4 bases and J lost 0 bases. CDR1 is MGHRA and CDR2 is YSYEKL in the germline V gene. CDR3: CASSPASGGSYNEQFF. CDR3 sequence (DNA): TGCGCCAGCAGCCCGGCGAGCGGGGGCTCCTACAATGAGCAGTTCTTC.

V is TRBV28 and J is TRBJ1-5; D unclear. V lost 3 bases and J 0 bases, leaving 15 bases between the germline ends. The CDR3 loop spans 17 amino acids. Germline CDR1 and CDR2: MDHEN and SYDVKM. CDR3 protein: CASSFPLRRNSNQPQHF. CDR3 nucleotide sequence: TGTGCCAGCAGTTTCCCCCTCCGTAGAAATAGCAATCAGCCCCAGCATTTT.

This chain uses TRBV7-2 with TRBJ2-5; 8 bases line up with TRBD1. This CDR3 spans 17 amino acids. Trimming at V came to 3 bases and at J to 2 bases, leaving 11 bases not matched to a gene. Germline CDR1 and CDR2: SGHTA and FQGNSA. DNA of the CDR3: TGTGCCAGCAGCTTCCCCTCGGGACAGGTATTACAAGAGACCCAGTACTTC. Its protein product is CASSFPSGQVLQETQYF.

This chain joins TRBV5-1 and TRBJ1-5; the match to TRBD1 covers 7 bases. The CDR3 consists of 14 residues. V shed 2 bases and J 3 bases; nucleotides not matched to a gene: 2. The germline CDR1 and CDR2 sequences are SGHRS and YFSETQ. CDR3 residues: CASSLGTDNQPQHF. CDR3 sequence (DNA): TGCGCCAGCAGCTTAGGGACAGACAATCAGCCCCAGCATTTT.

The gene calls are TRBV5-1 and TRBJ1-4; TRBD1 matches at 10 bases. The ends lost 4 bases at V and 7 bases at J; junction bases unmatched: 7. CDR3 length equals 15 residues. Germline lookup yields CDR1 SGHRS and CDR2 YFSETQ. The chain's CDR3 is CASSQGQGYTEKLFF. CDR3 sequence (DNA): TGCGCCAGCAGCCAGGGACAGGGGTATACTGAAAAACTGTTTTTT. The whole variable domain, remainder taken from reference TRBV5-1 and TRBJ1-4, is KAGVTQTPRYLIKTRGQQVTLSCSPISGHRSVSWYQQTPGQGLQFLFEYFSETQRNKGNFPGRFSGRQFSNSRSEMNVSTLELGDSALYLCASSQGQGYTEKLFFGSGTQLSVL.

The chain couples TRBV9 to TRBJ1-1; the D gene is possibly TRBD1 (6 bases). CDR3 size: 14 residues. The germline V gene has CDR1 SGDLS and CDR2 YYNGEE. V was pared by 3 bases and J by 4 bases, with 13 bases between. The CDR3 here is CASSGFQGSTEAFF. In DNA, the CDR3 is TGTGCCAGCAGCGGGTTCCAGGGGAGCACTGAAGCTTTCTTT.

The V and J genes are TRBV7-2 and TRBJ1-3; TRBD1 is a possible D gene (5 bases). CDR1 and CDR2 from the germline V gene are SGHTA and FQGNSA. Trimming stripped 5 bases from V and 0 bases from J, with 14 bases between. The CDR3 contains 16 residues. Written as DNA, the CDR3 is TGTGCCAGCAGCCGATGGGGGGGGGTCTCTGGAAACACCATATATTTT. Protein product: CASSRWGGVSGNTIYF.

The chain carries TRBV19 and TRBJ2-3; 7 bases map to TRBD2. The CDR3 consists of 13 residues. Germline-derived CDR1 and CDR2 are LNHDA and SQIVND (reference sequence). Trimming took 5 bases from V and 7 from J; bases not matched to a gene: 6. This CDR3 is CASSAGEWYTQYF. CDR3 DNA: TGTGCCAGTAGTGCGGGGGAGTGGTATACGCAGTATTTT.

The sample holds a few counts of this clone. The chain couples TRBV6-4 to TRBJ2-3, with 9 bases matching TRBD2. The CDR3 is 16 residues long. From germline, CDR1 is MRHNA and CDR2 SNTAGT. Losses at the gene ends were 2 bases for V and 3 bases for J; bases not matched to a gene: 6. This chain's CDR3 is CASSDTIAGDTDTQYF. The CDR3 DNA reads TGTGCCAGCAGTGACACCATAGCGGGGGATACAGATACGCAGTATTTT.

The CDR3: CASGLQGVTDTQYF. DNA of the CDR3: TGTGCCAGCGGACTACAGGGGGTCACAGATACGCAGTATTTT. V gene TRBV2 combines with J gene TRBJ2-3; 8 bases align to TRBD1. This CDR3 comprises 14 residues. Trimming at V came to 8 bases and at J to 2 bases, leaving 6 bases not matched to a gene. Germline values: CDR1 SNHLY, CDR2 FYNNEI. Full variable domain (remainder filled in from reference TRBV2 and TRBJ2-3): EPEVTQTPSHQVTQMGQEVILRCVPISNHLYFYWYRQILGQKVEFLVSFYNNEISEKSEIFDDQFSVERPDGSNFTLKIRSTKLEDSAMYFCASGLQGVTDTQYFGPGTRLTVL.

This chain uses TRBV15 with TRBJ1-1; a weak D match, TRBD1 (6 bases). The germline gives CDR1 LNHNV, CDR2 YYDKDF (reference sequence). V gave up 1 base and J gave up 1 base, with 13 bases separating them. There are 16 residues in the CDR3. The CDR3 region is CATSRALGAGNTEAFF. The DNA of the CDR3 is TGTGCCACCAGCAGAGCCCTGGGGGCGGGGAACACTGAAGCTTTCTTT. Variable domain in full (rest from reference TRBV15 and TRBJ1-1): DAMVIQNPRYQVTQFGKPVTLSCSQTLNHNVMYWYQQKSSQAPKLLFHYYDKDFNNEADTPDNFQSRRPNTSFCFLDIRSPGLGDTAMYLCATSRALGAGNTEAFFGQGTRLTVV.

This clone occurred a few times. This chain links TRBV9 with TRBJ2-3, with TRBD2 identical over 10 bases. This CDR3 is built from 16 residues. The trim removed 4 bases at V and 1 base at J, leaving 6 bases unmatched. CDR1 is SGDLS, CDR2 YYNGEE, per germline. CDR3 amino acids: CASSTFTSGGTDTQYF. The CDR3 DNA reads as TGTGCCAGCAGCACGTTCACTAGCGGGGGCACAGATACGCAGTATTTT.

This chain connects TRBV11-2 to TRBJ1-2, with a tentative D call TRBD1 (6 bases). The CDR3 loop spans 13 amino acids. Looked up from germline, CDR1 is SGHAT and CDR2 is FQNNGV. V was pared by 3 bases and J by 6 bases, with 11 bases between. In DNA, the CDR3 is TGTGCCAGCAGCTTTCGGGGGGCCGATGGCTACACCTTC. As protein: CASSFRGADGYTF.

This clone turned up a few times. At one end, the junction sequence differs from germline, possibly due to a read error. The V call is TRBV7-7, the J call TRBJ2-3, with D possibly being TRBD1 or TRBD2 (5 bases each). Per germline, CDR1 SSHAT and CDR2 FNYEAQ (reference sequence). The CDR3 spans 14 residues. The CDR3 DNA reads TGTGCTAGCAGCTTAGAGGGGAGCACAGATACGCAGTATTTT. Protein sequence: CASSLEGSTDTQYF.